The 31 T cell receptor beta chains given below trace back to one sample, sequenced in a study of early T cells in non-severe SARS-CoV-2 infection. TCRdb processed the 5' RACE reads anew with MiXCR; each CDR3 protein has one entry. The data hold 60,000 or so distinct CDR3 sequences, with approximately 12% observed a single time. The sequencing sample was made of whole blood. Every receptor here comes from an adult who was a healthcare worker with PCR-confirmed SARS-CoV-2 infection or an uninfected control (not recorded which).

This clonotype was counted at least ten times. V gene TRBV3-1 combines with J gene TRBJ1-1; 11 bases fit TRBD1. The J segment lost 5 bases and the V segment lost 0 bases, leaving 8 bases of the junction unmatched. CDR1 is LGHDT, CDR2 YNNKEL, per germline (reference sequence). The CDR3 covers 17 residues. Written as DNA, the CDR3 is TGTGCCAGCAGCCAAGAAGGAGGGACAGGGGGGAAAACTGAAGCTTTCTTT. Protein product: CASSQEGGTGGKTEAFF.

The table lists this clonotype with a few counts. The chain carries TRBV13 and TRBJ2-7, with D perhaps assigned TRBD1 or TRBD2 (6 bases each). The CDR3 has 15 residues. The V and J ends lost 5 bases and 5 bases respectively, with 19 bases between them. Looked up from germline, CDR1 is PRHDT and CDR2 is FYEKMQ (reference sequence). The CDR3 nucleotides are TGTGCCAGCAGCGGAACAGGGAGGTTACATAACGAGCAGTACTTC. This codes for CASSGTGRLHNEQYF.

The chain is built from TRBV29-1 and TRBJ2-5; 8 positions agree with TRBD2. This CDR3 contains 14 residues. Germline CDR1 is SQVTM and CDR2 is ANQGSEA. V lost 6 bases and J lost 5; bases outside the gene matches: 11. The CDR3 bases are TGCAGCGTCGGGGGGGCAGTAAATTGGGAGACCCAGTACTTC. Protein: CSVGGAVNWETQYF. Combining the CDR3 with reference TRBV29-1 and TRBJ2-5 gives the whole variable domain SAVISQKPSRDICQRGTSLTIQCQVDSQVTMMFWYRQQPGQSLTLIATANQGSEATYESGFVIDKFPISRPNLTFSTLTVSNMSPEDSSIYLCSVGGAVNWETQYFGPGTRLLVL.

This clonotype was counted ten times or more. The CDR3 DNA reads as TGCAGCGATGACGGAAGCTCCTACAATGAGCAGTTCTTC. This codes for CSDDGSSYNEQFF. The chain combines TRBV29-1 with TRBJ2-1; unclear D gene. The V end lost 7 bases, the J end lost 0 bases, and 10 bases lay between the germline ends. The CDR3 extends over 13 amino acids. Germline lookup yields CDR1 SQVTM and CDR2 ANQGSEA.

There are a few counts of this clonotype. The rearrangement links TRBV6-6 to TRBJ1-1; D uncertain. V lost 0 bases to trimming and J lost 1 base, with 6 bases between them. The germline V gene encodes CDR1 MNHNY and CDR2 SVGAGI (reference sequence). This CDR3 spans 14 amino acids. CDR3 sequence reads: CASSYSSRNTEAFF. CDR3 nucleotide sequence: TGTGCCAGCAGTTACTCGAGTCGGAACACTGAAGCTTTCTTT.

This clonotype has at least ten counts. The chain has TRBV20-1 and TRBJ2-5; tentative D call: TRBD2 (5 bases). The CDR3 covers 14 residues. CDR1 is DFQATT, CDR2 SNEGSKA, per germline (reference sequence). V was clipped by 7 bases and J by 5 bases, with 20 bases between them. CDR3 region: CSVLRASSGETQYF. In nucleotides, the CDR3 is TGCAGTGTTCTAAGGGCGTCCTCGGGGGAGACCCAGTACTTC.

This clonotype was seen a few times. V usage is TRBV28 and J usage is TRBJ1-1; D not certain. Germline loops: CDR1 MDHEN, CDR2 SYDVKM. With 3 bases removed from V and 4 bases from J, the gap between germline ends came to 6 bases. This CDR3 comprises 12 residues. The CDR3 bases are TGTGCCAGCAGTTTCCTCCCCACTGAAGCTTTCTTT. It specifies CASSFLPTEAFF.

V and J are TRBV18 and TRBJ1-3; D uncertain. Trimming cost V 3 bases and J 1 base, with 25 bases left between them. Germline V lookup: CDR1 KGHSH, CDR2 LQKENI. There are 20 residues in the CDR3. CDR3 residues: CASSPVWTGDKTGSGNTIYF. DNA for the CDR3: TGTGCCAGCTCACCCGTGTGGACTGGGGATAAAACGGGGTCTGGAAACACCATATATTTT. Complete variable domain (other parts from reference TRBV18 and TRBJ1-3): NAGVMQNPRHLVRRRGQEARLRCSPMKGHSHVYWYRQLPEEGLKFMVYLQKENIIDESGMPKERFSAEFPKEGPSILRIQQVVRGDSAAYFCASSPVWTGDKTGSGNTIYFGEGSWLTVV.

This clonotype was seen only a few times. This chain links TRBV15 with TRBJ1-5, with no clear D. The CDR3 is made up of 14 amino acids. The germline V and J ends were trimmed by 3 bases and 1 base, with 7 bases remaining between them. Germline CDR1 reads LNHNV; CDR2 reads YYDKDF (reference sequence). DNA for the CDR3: TGTGCCACCAGCAGCCAGAGGAGCAATCAGCCCCAGCATTTT. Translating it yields CATSSQRSNQPQHF.

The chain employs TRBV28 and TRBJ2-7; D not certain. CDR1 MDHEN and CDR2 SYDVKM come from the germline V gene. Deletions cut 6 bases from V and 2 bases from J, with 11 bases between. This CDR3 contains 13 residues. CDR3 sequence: CASSLGTTYEQYF. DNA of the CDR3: TGTGCCAGCAGCCTCGGCACAACCTACGAGCAGTACTTC.

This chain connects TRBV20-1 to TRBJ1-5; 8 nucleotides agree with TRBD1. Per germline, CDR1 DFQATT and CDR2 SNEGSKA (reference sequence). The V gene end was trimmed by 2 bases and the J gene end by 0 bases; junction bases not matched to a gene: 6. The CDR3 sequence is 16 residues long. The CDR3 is CSARRFGTGSNQPQHF. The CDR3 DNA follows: TGCAGTGCTAGACGCTTCGGGACAGGTAGCAATCAGCCCCAGCATTTT.

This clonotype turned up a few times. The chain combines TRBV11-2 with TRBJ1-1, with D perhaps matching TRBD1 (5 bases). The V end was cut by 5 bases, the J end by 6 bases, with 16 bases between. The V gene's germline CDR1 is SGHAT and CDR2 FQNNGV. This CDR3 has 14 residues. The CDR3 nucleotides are TGTGCCAGCAGCAAGCTCCGGACACCGGCTGAAGCTTTCTTT. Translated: CASSKLRTPAEAFF.

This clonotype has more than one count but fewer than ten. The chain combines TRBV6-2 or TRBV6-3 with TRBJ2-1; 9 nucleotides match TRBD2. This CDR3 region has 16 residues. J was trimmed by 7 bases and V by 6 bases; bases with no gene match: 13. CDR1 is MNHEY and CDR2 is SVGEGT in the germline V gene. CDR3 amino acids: CASSLPLSGGMNEQFF. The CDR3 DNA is TGTGCCAGCAGCCTCCCCTTGAGCGGGGGGATGAATGAGCAGTTCTTC.

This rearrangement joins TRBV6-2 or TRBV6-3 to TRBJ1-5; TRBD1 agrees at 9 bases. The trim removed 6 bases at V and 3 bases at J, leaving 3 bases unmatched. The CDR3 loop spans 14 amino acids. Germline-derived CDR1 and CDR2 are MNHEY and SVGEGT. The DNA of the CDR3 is TGTGCCAGCAGCGGGACAGGGTACAATCAGCCCCAGCATTTT. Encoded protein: CASSGTGYNQPQHF.

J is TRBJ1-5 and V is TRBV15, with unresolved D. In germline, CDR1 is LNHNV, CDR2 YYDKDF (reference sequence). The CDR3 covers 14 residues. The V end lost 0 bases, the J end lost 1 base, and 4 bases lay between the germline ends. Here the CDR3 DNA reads TGTGCCACCAGCAGAGATCTAAGCAATCAGCCCCAGCATTTT. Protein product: CATSRDLSNQPQHF.

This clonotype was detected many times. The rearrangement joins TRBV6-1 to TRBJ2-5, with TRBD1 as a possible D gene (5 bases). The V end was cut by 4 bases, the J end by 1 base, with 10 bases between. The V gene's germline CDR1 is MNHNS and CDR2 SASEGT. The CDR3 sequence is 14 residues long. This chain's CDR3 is CASSVQVLQETQYF. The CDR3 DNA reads TGTGCCAGCAGTGTACAGGTCCTCCAAGAGACCCAGTACTTC.

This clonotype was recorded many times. CDR3: CSVVRRGDTDTQYF. CDR3 nucleotide sequence: TGCAGCGTTGTGCGGCGGGGGGACACAGATACGCAGTATTTT. The chain joins TRBV29-1 to TRBJ2-3; 8 bases agree with TRBD2. Germline V gene data show CDR1 as SQVTM and CDR2 as ANQGSEA. V lost 4 bases and J lost 2; bases outside the gene matches: 5. The CDR3 has 14 residues.

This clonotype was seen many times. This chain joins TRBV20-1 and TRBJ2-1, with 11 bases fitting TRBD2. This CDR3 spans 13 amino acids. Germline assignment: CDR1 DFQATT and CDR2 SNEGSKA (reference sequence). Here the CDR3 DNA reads TGCAGAGCGGGACTAGCGGAAGTCAATGAGCAGTTCTTC. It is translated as CRAGLAEVNEQFF.

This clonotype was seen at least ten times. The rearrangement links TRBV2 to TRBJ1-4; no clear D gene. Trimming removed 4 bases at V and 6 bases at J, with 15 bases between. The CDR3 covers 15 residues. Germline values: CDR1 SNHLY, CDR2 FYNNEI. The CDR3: CASSGSGSPDEKLFF. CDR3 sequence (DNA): TGTGCCAGCAGTGGCTCCGGGAGTCCTGATGAAAAACTGTTTTTT.

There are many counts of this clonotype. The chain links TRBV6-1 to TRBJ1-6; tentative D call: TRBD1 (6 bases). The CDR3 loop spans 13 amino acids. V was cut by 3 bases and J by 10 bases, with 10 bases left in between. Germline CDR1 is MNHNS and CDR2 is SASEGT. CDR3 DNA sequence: TGTGCCAGCAGTGATCGGGGGGCCTCACCCCTCCACTTT. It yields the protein CASSDRGASPLHF.

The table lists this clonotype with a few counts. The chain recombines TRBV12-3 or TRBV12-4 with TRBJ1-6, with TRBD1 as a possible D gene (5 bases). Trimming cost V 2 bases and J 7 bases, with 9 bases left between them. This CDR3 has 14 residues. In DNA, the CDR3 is TGTGCCAGCAGTTTACGGGGCAGGAATTCACCCCTCCACTTT. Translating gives CASSLRGRNSPLHF.

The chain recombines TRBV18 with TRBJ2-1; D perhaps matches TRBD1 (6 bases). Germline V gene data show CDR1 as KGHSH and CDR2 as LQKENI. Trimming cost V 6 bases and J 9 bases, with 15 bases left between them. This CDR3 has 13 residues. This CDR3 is CASSGTKGREQFF. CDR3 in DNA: TGTGCCAGCTCCGGGACAAAAGGGCGTGAGCAGTTCTTC.

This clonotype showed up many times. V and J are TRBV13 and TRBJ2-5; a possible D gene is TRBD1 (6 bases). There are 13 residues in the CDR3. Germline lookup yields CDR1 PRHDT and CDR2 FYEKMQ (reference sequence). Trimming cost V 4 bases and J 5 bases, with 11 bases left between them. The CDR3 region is CASSSRGFETQYF. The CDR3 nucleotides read TGTGCCAGCAGCTCTAGGGGGTTTGAGACCCAGTACTTC.

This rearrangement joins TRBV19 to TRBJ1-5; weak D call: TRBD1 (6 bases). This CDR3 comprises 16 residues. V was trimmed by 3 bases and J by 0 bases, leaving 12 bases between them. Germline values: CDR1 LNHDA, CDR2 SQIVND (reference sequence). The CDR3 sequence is CASSISGGASNQPQHF. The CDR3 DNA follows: TGTGCCAGTAGTATCTCGGGGGGGGCTAGCAATCAGCCCCAGCATTTT.

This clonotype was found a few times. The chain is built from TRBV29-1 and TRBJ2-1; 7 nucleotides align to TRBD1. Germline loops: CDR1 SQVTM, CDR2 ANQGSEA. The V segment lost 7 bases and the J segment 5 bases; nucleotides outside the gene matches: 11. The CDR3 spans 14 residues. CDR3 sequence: CSAYPGTDHNEQFF. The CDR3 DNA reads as TGCAGCGCCTACCCCGGGACAGACCACAATGAGCAGTTCTTC.

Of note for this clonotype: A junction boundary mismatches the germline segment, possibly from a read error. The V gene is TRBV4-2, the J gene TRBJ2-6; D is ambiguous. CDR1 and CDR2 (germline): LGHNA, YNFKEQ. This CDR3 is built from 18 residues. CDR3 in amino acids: CASSEESDSYSGANVLTF. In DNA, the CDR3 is TGTGCCAGCAGCGAAGAGAGCGACTCCTACTCTGGGGCCAACGTCCTGACTTTC.

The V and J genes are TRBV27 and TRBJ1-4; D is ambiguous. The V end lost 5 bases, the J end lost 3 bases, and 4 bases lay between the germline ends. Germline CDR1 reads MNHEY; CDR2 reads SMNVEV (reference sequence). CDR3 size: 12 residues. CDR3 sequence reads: CASSKANEKLFF. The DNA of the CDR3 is TGTGCCAGCAGTAAGGCTAATGAAAAACTGTTTTTT.

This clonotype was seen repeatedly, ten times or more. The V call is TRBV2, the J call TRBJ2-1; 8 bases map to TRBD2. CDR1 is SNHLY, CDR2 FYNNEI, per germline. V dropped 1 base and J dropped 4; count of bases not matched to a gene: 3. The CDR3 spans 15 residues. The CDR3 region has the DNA TGTGCCAGCAGTGAAGGCGGGAGGTTGTACAATGAGCAGTTCTTC. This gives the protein CASSEGGRLYNEQFF.

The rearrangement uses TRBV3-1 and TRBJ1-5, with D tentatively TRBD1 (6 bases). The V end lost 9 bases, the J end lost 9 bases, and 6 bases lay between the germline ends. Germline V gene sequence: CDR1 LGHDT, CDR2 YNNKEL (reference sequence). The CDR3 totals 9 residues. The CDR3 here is CARTGPQHF. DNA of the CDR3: TGTGCCAGGACAGGGCCCCAGCATTTT.

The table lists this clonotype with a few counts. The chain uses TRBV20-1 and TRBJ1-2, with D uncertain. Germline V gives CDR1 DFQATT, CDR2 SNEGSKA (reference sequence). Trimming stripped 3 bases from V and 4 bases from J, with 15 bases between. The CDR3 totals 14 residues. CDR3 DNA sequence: TGCAGTGCTAGCGACGGTCACAAGGTCTATGGCTACACCTTC. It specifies CSASDGHKVYGYTF.

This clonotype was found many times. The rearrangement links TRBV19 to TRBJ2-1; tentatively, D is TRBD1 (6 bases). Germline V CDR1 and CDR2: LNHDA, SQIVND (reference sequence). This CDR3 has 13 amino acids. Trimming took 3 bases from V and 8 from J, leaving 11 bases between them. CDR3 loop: CASSITPGDEQFF. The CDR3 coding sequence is TGTGCCAGTAGTATCACACCAGGGGATGAGCAGTTCTTC.